This T cell receptor beta chain was sequenced during a study of cytomegalovirus exposure and HLA in healthy donors. With 6 bases removed from V and 4 bases from J, the gap between germline ends came to 24 bases. The CDR3 sequence is 17 residues long. Per the germline V gene, CDR1 is KGHSH and CDR2 is LQKENI. On this clone itself: Antigen unknown.

Regarding the study as a whole: For presence/absence analyses, sequencing depth was assumed to be roughly uniform across donors. Per a prior analysis, the majority of TCR beta V segments were productive roughly 90% or roughly 30% of the time. In a later analysis, common viral pathogens appeared linked to several of the most significant clusters.

PCR involved 60 Vbeta and 13 Jbeta primers. Clones were read by immunoSEQ multiplex PCR, and TCRdb kept only the in-frame ones, dropping some. The sample yields roughly 89,000 clones, around 76% seen once. The sequence was obtained from a man aged 25 to 40 in good health and CMV-seropositive. This chain joins TRBV18 and TRBJ1-2; weak D call: TRBD1 (6 bases). Sequencing was done on a sample of PBMCs. This CDR3 reads CASSYGQPSEEGYGYTF. CDR3 DNA sequence: TGTGCCAGCTCGTACGGACAGCCCTCCGAAGAGGGCTATGGCTACACCTTC.